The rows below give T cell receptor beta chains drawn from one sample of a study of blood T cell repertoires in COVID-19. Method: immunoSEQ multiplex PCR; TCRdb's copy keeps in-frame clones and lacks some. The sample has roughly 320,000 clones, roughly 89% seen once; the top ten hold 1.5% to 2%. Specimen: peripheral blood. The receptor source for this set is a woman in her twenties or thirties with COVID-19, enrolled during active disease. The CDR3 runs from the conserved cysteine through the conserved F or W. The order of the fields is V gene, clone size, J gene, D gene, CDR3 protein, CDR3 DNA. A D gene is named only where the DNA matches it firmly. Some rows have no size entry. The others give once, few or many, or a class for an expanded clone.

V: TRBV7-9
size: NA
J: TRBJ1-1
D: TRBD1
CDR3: CASSSNRDRDIEAFF
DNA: TGTGCCAGCAGCTCCAACCGGGACAGGGATATTGAAGCTTTCTTT

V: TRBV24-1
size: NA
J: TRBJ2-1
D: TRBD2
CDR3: CATSDLSGGGRNEQFF
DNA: TGTGCCACCAGTGATTTAAGCGGGGGGGGACGAAATGAGCAGTTCTTC

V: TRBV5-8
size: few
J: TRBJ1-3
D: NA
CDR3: CASSLGQSSGNTIYF
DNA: TGTGCCAGCAGCTTGGGGCAAAGCTCTGGAAACACCATATATTTT

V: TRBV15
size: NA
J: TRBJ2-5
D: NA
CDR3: CATSQVLTGETQYF
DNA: TGTGCCACCAGCCAGGTCCTAACGGGGGAGACCCAGTACTTC

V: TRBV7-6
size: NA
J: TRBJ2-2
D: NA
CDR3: CASSSRRAGQSDTGELFF
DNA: TGTGCCAGCAGCTCGCGCAGAGCTGGACAGAGCGACACCGGGGAGCTGTTTTTT

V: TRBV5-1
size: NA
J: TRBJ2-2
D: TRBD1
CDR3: CASSDRGRGTGELFF
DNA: TGCGCCAGCAGCGACAGGGGGCGCGGCACCGGGGAGCTGTTTTTT

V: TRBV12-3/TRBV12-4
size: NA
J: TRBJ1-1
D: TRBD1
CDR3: CASRQGGFEAFF
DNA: TGTGCCAGCAGACAGGGGGGGTTTGAAGCTTTCTTT

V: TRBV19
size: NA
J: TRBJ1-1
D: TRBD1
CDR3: CASSIGGQGAAEAFF
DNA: TGTGCCAGTAGTATCGGGGGACAGGGGGCCGCTGAAGCTTTCTTT

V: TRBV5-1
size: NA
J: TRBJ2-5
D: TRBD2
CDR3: CASSRGTSSGLGTQYF
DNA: TGCGCCAGCAGCCGCGGGACTAGTAGCGGGCTGGGGACCCAGTACTTC

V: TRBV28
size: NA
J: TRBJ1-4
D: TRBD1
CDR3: CASSPHRDRGYEKLFF
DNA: TGTGCCAGCAGTCCCCACCGGGACAGGGGTTACGAAAAACTGTTTTTT

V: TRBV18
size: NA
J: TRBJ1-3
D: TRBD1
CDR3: CASSFYRDRGSGNTIYF
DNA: TGTGCCAGCTCATTTTACCGGGACAGGGGATCTGGAAACACCATATATTTT

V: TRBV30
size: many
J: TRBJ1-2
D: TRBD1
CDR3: CAWRRGKGTGGAYGYTF
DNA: TGTGCCTGGAGGAGAGGGAAGGGGACAGGGGGCGCCTATGGCTACACCTTC

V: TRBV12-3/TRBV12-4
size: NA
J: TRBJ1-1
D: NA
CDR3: CASSKQSTTEAFF
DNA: TGTGCCAGCAGCAAACAGTCGACCACTGAAGCTTTCTTT

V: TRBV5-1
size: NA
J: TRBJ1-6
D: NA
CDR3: CASSLGGSSYNSPLHF
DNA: TGCGCCAGCAGCTTGGGAGGGAGCTCCTATAATTCACCCCTCCACTTT

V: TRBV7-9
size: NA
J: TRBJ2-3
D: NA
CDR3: CASSLGGKSTDTQYF
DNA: TGTGCCAGCAGCTTAGGCGGTAAGAGCACAGATACGCAGTATTTT

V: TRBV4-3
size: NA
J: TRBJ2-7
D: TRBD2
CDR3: CASSQFGGAYEQYF
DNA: TGCGCCAGCAGCCAATTCGGGGGGGCCTACGAGCAGTACTTC

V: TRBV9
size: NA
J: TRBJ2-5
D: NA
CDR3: CASSVSDQETQYF
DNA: TGTGCCAGCAGCGTATCGGACCAAGAGACCCAGTACTTC

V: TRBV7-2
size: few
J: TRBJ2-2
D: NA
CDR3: CASSLQTNTGELFF
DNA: TGTGCCAGCAGCTTACAGACGAACACCGGGGAGCTGTTTTTT

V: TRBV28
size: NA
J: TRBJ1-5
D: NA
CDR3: CASSLSGTRNQPQHF
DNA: TGTGCCAGCAGTTTATCCGGGACACGCAATCAGCCCCAGCATTTT

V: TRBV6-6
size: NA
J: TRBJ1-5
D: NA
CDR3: CASSPTTGSGNQPQHF
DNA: TGTGCCAGCAGTCCAACCACAGGGTCCGGCAATCAGCCCCAGCATTTT